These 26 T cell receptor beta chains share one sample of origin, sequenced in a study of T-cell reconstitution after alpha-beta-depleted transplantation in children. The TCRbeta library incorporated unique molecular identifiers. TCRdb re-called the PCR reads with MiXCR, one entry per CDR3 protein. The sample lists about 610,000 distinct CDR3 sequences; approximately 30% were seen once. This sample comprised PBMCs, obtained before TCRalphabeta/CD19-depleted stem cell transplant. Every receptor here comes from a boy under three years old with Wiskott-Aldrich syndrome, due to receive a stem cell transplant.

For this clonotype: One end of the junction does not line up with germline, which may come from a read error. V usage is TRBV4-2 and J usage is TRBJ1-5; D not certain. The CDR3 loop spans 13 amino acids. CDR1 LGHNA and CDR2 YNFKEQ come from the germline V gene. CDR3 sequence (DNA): TGTGCCAGCAGCCAATCTGAGAATCGGCCCCAGCATTTT. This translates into CASSQSENRPQHF.

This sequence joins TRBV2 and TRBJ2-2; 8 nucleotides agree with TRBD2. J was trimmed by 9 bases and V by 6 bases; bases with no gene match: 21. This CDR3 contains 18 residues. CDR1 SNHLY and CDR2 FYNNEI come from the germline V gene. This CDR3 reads CASSEKGIYTSGPRELFF. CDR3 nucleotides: TGTGCCAGCAGCGAGAAGGGTATCTACACTAGCGGACCTCGGGAGCTGTTTTTT.

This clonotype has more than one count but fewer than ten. The CDR3 here is CASSATALNTEAFF. CDR3 DNA sequence: TGCGCCAGCAGCGCCACAGCTTTGAACACTGAAGCTTTCTTT. The J gene is TRBJ1-1, the V gene TRBV5-1; D ambiguous. The CDR3 spans 14 residues. CDR1 is SGHRS, CDR2 YFSETQ, per germline. Trimming took 4 bases from V and 0 from J, leaving 10 bases between them.

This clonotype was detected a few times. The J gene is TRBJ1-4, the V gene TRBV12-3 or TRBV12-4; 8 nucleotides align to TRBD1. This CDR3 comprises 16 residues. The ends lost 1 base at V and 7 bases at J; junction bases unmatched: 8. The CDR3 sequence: CASSLGPGQGSEKLFF. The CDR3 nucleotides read TGTGCCAGCAGTTTAGGCCCCGGACAGGGTAGTGAAAAACTGTTTTTT.

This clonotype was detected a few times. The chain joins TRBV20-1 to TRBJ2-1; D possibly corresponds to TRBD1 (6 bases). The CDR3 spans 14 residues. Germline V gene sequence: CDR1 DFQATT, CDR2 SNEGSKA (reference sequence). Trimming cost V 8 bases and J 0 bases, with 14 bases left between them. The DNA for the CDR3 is TGCAGTCCACTTGACAGGCACTCCTACAATGAGCAGTTCTTC. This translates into CSPLDRHSYNEQFF.

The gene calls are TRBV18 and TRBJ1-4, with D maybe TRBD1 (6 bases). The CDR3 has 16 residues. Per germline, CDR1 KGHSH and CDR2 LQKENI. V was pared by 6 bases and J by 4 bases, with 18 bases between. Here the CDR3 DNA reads TGTGCCAGCTCTCAGGCGGCGGGGGCTGTTAATGAAAAACTGTTTTTT. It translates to CASSQAAGAVNEKLFF.

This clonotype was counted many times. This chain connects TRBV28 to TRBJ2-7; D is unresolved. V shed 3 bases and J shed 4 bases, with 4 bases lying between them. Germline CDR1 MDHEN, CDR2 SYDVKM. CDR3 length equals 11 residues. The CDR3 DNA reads TGTGCCAGCAGTTTTGGGTACGAGCAGTACTTC. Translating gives CASSFGYEQYF.

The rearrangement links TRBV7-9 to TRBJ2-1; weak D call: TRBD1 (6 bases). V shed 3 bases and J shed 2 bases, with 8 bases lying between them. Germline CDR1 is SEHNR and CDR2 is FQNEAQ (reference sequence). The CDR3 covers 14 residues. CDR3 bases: TGTGCCAGCAGCTTCAGGGGTACCTACAATGAGCAGTTCTTC. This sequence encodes CASSFRGTYNEQFF. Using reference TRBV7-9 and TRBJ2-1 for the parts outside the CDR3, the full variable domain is DTGVSQNPRHKITKRGQNVTFRCDPISEHNRLYWYRQTLGQGPEFLTYFQNEAQLEKSRLLSDRFSAERPKGSFSTLEIQRTEQGDSAMYLCASSFRGTYNEQFFGPGTRLTVL.

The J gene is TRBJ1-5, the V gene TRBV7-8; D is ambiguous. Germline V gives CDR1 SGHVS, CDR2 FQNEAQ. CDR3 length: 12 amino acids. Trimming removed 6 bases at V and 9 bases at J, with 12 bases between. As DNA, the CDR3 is TGTGCCAGCAGTGGTTCAAATTGGCCCCAGCATTTT. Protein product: CASSGSNWPQHF.

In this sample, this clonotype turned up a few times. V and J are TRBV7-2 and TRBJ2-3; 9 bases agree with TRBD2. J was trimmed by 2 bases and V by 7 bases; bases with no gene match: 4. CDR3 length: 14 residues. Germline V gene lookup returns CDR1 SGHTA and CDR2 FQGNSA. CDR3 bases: TGTGCCAGCAACCTAGCGGGAAACACAGATACGCAGTATTTT. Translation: CASNLAGNTDTQYF.

The CDR3 region is CASSSRWTSGVGSEQFF. In DNA form, the CDR3 reads TGCGCCAGCAGCTCTAGATGGACTAGCGGGGTAGGATCTGAGCAGTTCTTC. V gene TRBV5-1 combines with J gene TRBJ2-1; 12 nucleotides agree with TRBD2. Unmatched junction bases numbered 13, after V lost 3 bases and J lost 9 bases. The CDR3 covers 17 residues. Germline lookup yields CDR1 SGHRS and CDR2 YFSETQ.

The CDR3 nucleotides read TGTGCCAGCAGTTTAGACGTTTACAATGAGCAGTTCTTC. This translates into CASSLDVYNEQFF. J is TRBJ2-1 and V is TRBV6-6; the D is unclear. Per germline, CDR1 MNHNY and CDR2 SVGAGI (reference sequence). This CDR3 contains 13 residues. The V end was cut by 4 bases, the J end by 4 bases, with 8 bases between.

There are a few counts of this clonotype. CDR3 amino acids: CASSLASRTGTGELFF. DNA of the CDR3: TGTGCCAGCAGCTTAGCGTCCAGGACGGGCACCGGGGAGCTGTTTTTT. The chain employs TRBV11-1 and TRBJ2-2; D not certain. Trimming removed 0 bases at V and 4 bases at J, with 12 bases between. CDR1 and CDR2 (germline): SGHAT, FQDESV (reference sequence). The CDR3 totals 16 residues.

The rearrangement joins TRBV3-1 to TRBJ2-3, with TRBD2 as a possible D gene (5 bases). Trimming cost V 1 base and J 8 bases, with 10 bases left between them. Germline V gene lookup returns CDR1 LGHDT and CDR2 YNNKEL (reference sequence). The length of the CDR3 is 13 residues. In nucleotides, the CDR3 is TGTGCCAGCAGCCAAGTGGGAGCGCGTACGCAGTATTTT. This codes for CASSQVGARTQYF.

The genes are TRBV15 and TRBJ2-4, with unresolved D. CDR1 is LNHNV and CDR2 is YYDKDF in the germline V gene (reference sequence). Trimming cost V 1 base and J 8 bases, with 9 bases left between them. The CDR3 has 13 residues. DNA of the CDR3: TGTGCCACCAGCAGAGGTCCTCTAGACATTCAGTACTTC. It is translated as CATSRGPLDIQYF. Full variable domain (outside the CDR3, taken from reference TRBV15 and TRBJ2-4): DAMVIQNPRYQVTQFGKPVTLSCSQTLNHNVMYWYQQKSSQAPKLLFHYYDKDFNNEADTPDNFQSRRPNTSFCFLDIRSPGLGDTAMYLCATSRGPLDIQYFGAGTRLSVL.

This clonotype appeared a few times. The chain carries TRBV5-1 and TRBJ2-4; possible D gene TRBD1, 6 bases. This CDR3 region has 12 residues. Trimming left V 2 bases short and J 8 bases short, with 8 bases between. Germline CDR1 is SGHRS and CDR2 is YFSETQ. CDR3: CASSLAGDIQYF. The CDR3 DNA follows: TGCGCCAGCAGCTTAGCAGGGGACATTCAGTACTTC.

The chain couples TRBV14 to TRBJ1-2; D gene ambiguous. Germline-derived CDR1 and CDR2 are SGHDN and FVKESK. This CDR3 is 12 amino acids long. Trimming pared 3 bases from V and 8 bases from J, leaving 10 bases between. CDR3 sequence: CASSQASWGYTF. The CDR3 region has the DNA TGTGCCAGCAGCCAGGCCAGTTGGGGCTACACCTTC.

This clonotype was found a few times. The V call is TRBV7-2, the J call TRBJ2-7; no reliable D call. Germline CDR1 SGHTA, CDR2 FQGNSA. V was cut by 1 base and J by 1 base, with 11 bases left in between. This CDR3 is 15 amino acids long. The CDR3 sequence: CASSLGVLISYEQYF. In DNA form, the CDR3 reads TGTGCCAGCAGCTTAGGGGTCCTTATATCCTACGAGCAGTACTTC.

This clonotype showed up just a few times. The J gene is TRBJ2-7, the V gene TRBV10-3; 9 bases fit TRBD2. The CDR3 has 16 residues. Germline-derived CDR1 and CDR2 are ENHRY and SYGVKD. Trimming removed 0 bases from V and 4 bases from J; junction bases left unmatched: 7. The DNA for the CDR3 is TGTGCCATCAGTGAGTCGAGGTCTAGCGGGGCATACGAGCAGTACTTC. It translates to CAISESRSSGAYEQYF.

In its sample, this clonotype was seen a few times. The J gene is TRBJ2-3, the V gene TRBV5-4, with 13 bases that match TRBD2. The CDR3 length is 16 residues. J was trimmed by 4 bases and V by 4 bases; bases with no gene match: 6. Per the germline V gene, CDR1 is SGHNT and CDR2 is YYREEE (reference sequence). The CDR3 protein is CASSKGLAGAADTQYF. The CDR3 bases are TGTGCCAGCAGCAAAGGACTAGCGGGAGCAGCAGATACGCAGTATTTT.

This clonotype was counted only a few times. CDR3 in amino acids: CASSLETQLTSGNTIYF. As DNA, the CDR3 is TGTGCCAGCAGTTTGGAAACCCAACTCACCTCTGGAAACACCATATATTTT. The chain employs TRBV12-3 or TRBV12-4 and TRBJ1-3; no definite D call. Trimming cost V 3 bases and J 0 bases, with 15 bases left between them. There are 17 residues in the CDR3.

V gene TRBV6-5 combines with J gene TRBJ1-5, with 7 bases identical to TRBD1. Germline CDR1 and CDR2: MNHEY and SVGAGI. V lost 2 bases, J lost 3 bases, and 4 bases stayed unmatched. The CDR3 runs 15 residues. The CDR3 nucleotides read TGTGCCAGCAGTTACCCCGGGACAGACAATCAGCCCCAGCATTTT. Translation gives CASSYPGTDNQPQHF.

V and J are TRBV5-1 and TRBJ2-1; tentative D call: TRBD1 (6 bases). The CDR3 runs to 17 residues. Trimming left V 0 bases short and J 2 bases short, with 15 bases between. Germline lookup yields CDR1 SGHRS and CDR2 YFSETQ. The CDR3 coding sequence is TGCGCCAGCAGCTTGGCCGGGACAAACCCCCCCTACAATGAGCAGTTCTTC. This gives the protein CASSLAGTNPPYNEQFF.

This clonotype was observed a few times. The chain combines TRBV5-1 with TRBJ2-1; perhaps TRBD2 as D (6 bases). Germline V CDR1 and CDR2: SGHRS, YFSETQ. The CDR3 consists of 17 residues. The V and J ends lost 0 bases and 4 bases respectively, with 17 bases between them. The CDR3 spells CASSLGTISLSYNEQFF. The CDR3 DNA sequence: TGCGCCAGCAGCTTGGGGACTATCTCCCTTTCTTACAATGAGCAGTTCTTC.

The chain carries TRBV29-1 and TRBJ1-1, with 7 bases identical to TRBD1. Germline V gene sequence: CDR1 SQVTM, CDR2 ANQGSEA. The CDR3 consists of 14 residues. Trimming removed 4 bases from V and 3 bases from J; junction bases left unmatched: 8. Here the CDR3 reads CSVARGTSDTEAFF. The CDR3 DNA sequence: TGCAGCGTTGCCAGGGGGACATCGGACACTGAAGCTTTCTTT. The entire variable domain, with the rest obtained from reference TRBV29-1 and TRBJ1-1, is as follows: SAVISQKPSRDICQRGTSLTIQCQVDSQVTMMFWYRQQPGQSLTLIATANQGSEATYESGFVIDKFPISRPNLTFSTLTVSNMSPEDSSIYLCSVARGTSDTEAFFGQGTRLTVV.

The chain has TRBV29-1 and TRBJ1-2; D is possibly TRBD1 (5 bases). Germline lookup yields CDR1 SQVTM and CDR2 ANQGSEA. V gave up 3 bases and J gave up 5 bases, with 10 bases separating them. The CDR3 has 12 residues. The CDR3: CSVEGDLYGYTF. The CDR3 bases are TGCAGCGTTGAGGGGGATCTGTATGGCTACACCTTC.